Below are 5 T cell receptor beta chains sequenced from a single sample in a study of cytomegalovirus exposure and HLA in healthy donors (dated 2017 in TCRdb). The library was produced with the immunoSEQ multiplex PCR assay. The multiplex PCR relied on a mix of 60 forward primers for TCR Vbeta segments and 13 reverse primers for TCR Jbeta segments. TCRdb limited this immuneACCESS table to in-frame rearrangements with V and J called. A share of clones is missing; checked studies link under half to unresolved V genes, and the rest is unexplained. Across this sample there are some 70,000 clones, with roughly three quarters seen only once. The ten largest clones take up over 2.5% of the sample. Sequenced sample: PBMCs. The receptors derive from a young man in good health and CMV-seronegative.

The rearrangement uses TRBV28 and TRBJ2-3; TRBD1 agrees at 8 bases. The CDR3 covers 16 residues. The ends lost 7 bases at V and 3 bases at J; junction bases unmatched: 12. The V gene's germline CDR1 is MDHEN and CDR2 SYDVKM. CDR3 DNA: TGTGCCAGCAATTTTCTTGGACAGGGTTTTACAGATACGCAGTATTTT. As protein: CASNFLGQGFTDTQYF.

Of note for this clone: Its ends do not fully match the called genes, so a read error is possible. The chain uses TRBV6-5 and TRBJ1-6, with TRBD1 identical over 7 bases. The CDR3 contains 13 residues. CDR1 and CDR2 (germline): MNHEY, SVGAGI. The chain's CDR3 is CASSYSIRGRPRF. DNA of the CDR3: TGTGCCAGCAGTTACTCGATAAGGGGGCGTCCCCGCTTT.

V and J are TRBV18 and TRBJ2-2, with a weak D call TRBD2 (6 bases). This CDR3 has 15 amino acids. Germline V lookup: CDR1 KGHSH, CDR2 LQKENI. V lost 3 bases to trimming and J lost 5 bases, with 13 bases between them. The CDR3 spells CASSPGQGGTGELFF. CDR3 in DNA: TGTGCCAGCTCACCGGGGCAGGGAGGAACCGGGGAGCTGTTTTTT. The full variable domain, completed using reference TRBV18 and TRBJ2-2, is NAGVMQNPRHLVRRRGQEARLRCSPMKGHSHVYWYRQLPEEGLKFMVYLQKENIIDESGMPKERFSAEFPKEGPSILRIQQVVRGDSAAYFCASSPGQGGTGELFFGEGSRLTVL.

The chain employs TRBV11-2 and TRBJ2-1, with 8 positions matching TRBD2. Germline CDR1 SGHAT, CDR2 FQNNGV. This CDR3 contains 16 residues. The V gene end was trimmed by 6 bases and the J gene end by 3 bases; junction bases not matched to a gene: 10. CDR3 DNA: TGTGCCAGCAGTCAACCGGGACTAGAAGTCTACAATGAGCAGTTCTTC. Translation: CASSQPGLEVYNEQFF.

The chain is built from TRBV6-1 and TRBJ1-1; D possibly corresponds to TRBD1 (5 bases). Trimming took 6 bases from V and 10 from J, leaving 18 bases between them. Germline CDR1 and CDR2: MNHNS and SASEGT. This CDR3 is 13 amino acids long. The CDR3 reads CASSPGHPVGAFF. The CDR3 DNA reads as TGTGCCAGCAGCCCCGGACACCCGGTCGGAGCTTTCTTT.